The 15 T cell receptor beta chains below were found in one sample sequenced in a study of blood T cell repertoires in COVID-19. Profiled with immunoSEQ multiplex PCR; TCRdb holds only in-frame clones, not every one. The table includes around 130,000 clones, 75% to 90% detected once. The source material was peripheral blood. All receptors come from a man aged 50 or older with active or convalescent COVID-19.

This chain joins TRBV5-1 and TRBJ1-3; D uncertain. In germline, CDR1 is SGHRS, CDR2 YFSETQ. The V gene lost 4 bases and the J gene lost 4 bases, with 15 bases spanning the gap. The CDR3 extends over 15 amino acids. CDR3 DNA: TGCGCCAGCAGCCCCTTGGGCGGGGAAGGAAACACCATATATTTT. Translating gives CASSPLGGEGNTIYF.

The chain has TRBV6-1 and TRBJ2-1, with D possibly matching TRBD1 (6 bases). The ends were cut back, 3 bases at V and 7 bases at J, with 16 bases in the middle. Per germline, CDR1 MNHNS and CDR2 SASEGT. The CDR3 sequence is 15 residues long. DNA for the CDR3: TGTGCCAGCAGTGAGGGGACCGGGACACCAAATGAGCAGTTCTTC. It yields the protein CASSEGTGTPNEQFF.

The V gene is TRBV18, the J gene TRBJ1-6, with D perhaps TRBD1 (6 bases). The germline gives CDR1 KGHSH, CDR2 LQKENI. V lost 2 bases to trimming and J lost 7 bases, with 9 bases between them. This CDR3 is built from 14 residues. DNA for the CDR3: TGTGCCAGCTCACCAACAGGGAACAATTCACCCCTCCACTTT. Translating it yields CASSPTGNNSPLHF.

The V call is TRBV6-5, the J call TRBJ2-3; 16 positions match TRBD2. Per the germline V gene, CDR1 is MNHEY and CDR2 is SVGAGI. The length of the CDR3 is 16 residues. V shed 2 bases and J 4 bases; nucleotides not matched to a gene: 0. The CDR3 DNA reads as TGTGCCAGCAGTTACGGGACTAGCGGGAGGGCAGATACGCAGTATTTT. It is translated as CASSYGTSGRADTQYF.

This clone was seen only once. The chain carries TRBV6-2 or TRBV6-3 and TRBJ2-7; TRBD1 matches at 8 bases. CDR1 and CDR2 (germline): MNHEY, SVGEGT. The CDR3 is 13 residues long. V was clipped by 5 bases and J by 6 bases; unmatched bases: 6. CDR3 protein: CASSMGQESEQYF. In DNA form, the CDR3 reads TGTGCCAGCAGTATGGGACAGGAGAGCGAGCAGTACTTC.

The chain recombines TRBV11-2 with TRBJ1-4, with 10 bases aligning to TRBD1. This CDR3 is built from 15 residues. V was pared by 7 bases and J by 3 bases, with 5 bases of the junction left unmatched. Germline V gene sequence: CDR1 SGHAT, CDR2 FQNNGV. CDR3 sequence (DNA): TGTGCCAGCATCGACAGGGGGCAGGCTAATGAAAAACTGTTTTTT. Translation: CASIDRGQANEKLFF.

The V and J genes are TRBV3-1 (or the pseudogene TRBV3-2) and TRBJ2-3, with 7 positions matching TRBD2. Germline V CDR1 and CDR2: LGHDT, YNNKEL (reference sequence). The CDR3 loop spans 17 amino acids. The V gene end was trimmed by 5 bases and the J gene end by 1 base; junction bases not matched to a gene: 12. The CDR3 reads CASSSRTSPFGTDTQYF. CDR3 DNA: TGTGCCAGCAGCAGCAGGACTAGTCCGTTTGGCACAGATACGCAGTATTTT.

V gene TRBV6-6 combines with J gene TRBJ1-1; no firm D call. CDR3 length: 14 amino acids. Germline V gives CDR1 MNHNY, CDR2 SVGAGI (reference sequence). The V and J ends lost 5 bases and 4 bases respectively, with 14 bases between them. The CDR3: CASSIKAGGTEAFF. For the CDR3, the DNA is TGTGCCAGCAGTATAAAAGCGGGTGGCACTGAAGCTTTCTTT.

This clone showed up just once. This chain joins TRBV3-1 (or the pseudogene TRBV3-2) and TRBJ2-5; no clear D gene. With 1 base removed from V and 2 bases from J, the gap between germline ends came to 11 bases. Germline CDR1 reads LGHDT; CDR2 reads YNNKEL (reference sequence). The CDR3 has 15 residues. The CDR3 sequence: CASSQGPSAQETQYF. The CDR3 region has the DNA TGTGCCAGCAGCCAAGGTCCCAGCGCTCAAGAGACCCAGTACTTC.

The gene calls are TRBV6-6 and TRBJ2-4, with D tentatively TRBD2 (6 bases). Per the germline V gene, CDR1 is MNHNY and CDR2 is SVGAGI (reference sequence). V was clipped by 2 bases and J by 4 bases, with 15 bases between them. The CDR3 is 16 residues long. CDR3 DNA: TGTGCCAGCAGTTACACCCCCCAGCGGGCAAAAAACATTCAGTACTTC. This codes for CASSYTPQRAKNIQYF.

The chain combines TRBV9 with TRBJ2-6; D uncertain. Germline CDR1 is SGDLS and CDR2 is YYNGEE. The CDR3 runs 15 residues. The V end was cut by 2 bases, the J end by 2 bases, with 8 bases between. CDR3 sequence (DNA): TGTGCCAGCAGCGTTACGGGTGCTGGGGCCAACGTCCTGACTTTC. Encoded protein: CASSVTGAGANVLTF.

The chain employs TRBV5-1 and TRBJ2-1, with 7 nucleotides matching TRBD2. V shed 2 bases and J 7 bases; nucleotides not matched to a gene: 3. CDR3 length: 13 amino acids. Germline CDR1 and CDR2: SGHRS and YFSETQ. CDR3 in amino acids: CASSFTGGNEQFF. For the CDR3, the DNA is TGCGCCAGCAGCTTTACGGGAGGTAATGAGCAGTTCTTC.

The chain uses TRBV21-1 and TRBJ2-7; the table's D gene call, TRBD2, was not cross checked with the DNA. TRBV21-1 is described as a pseudogene. The CDR3 has 13 amino acids. The CDR3 DNA is TGTGCCAGCAGCAACCACGGGTTTTACGAGCAGTACTTC. Encoded protein: CASSNHGFYEQYF.

The chain has TRBV6-5 and TRBJ2-7, with 8 bases matching TRBD1. J was trimmed by 2 bases and V by 2 bases; bases with no gene match: 2. The CDR3 spans 14 residues. Per the germline V gene, CDR1 is MNHEY and CDR2 is SVGAGI. CDR3 in amino acids: CASSYDRGAYEQYF. CDR3 nucleotide sequence: TGTGCCAGCAGTTACGACAGGGGAGCCTACGAGCAGTACTTC.

The gene calls are TRBV5-6 and TRBJ2-3; 7 bases are a match to TRBD1. CDR3 size: 15 residues. The V gene end was trimmed by 5 bases and the J gene end by 1 base; junction bases not matched to a gene: 7. Per germline, CDR1 SGHDT and CDR2 YYEEEE. CDR3 DNA: TGTGCCAGCAGTTCGAGGGGGCCGGGCACAGATACGCAGTATTTT. Translating gives CASSSRGPGTDTQYF.